This entry lists 17 T cell receptor beta chains sequenced from one sample in a study of regulatory T cells in long-lasting Graves disease. Researchers made TCR beta libraries by using iRepertoire HTBI primers and running Arm-PCR on CDR3 regions. TCRdb recomputed calls from the multiplex PCR reads with MiXCR, one row per CDR3 protein. The profile shows about 400,000 distinct CDR3 sequences, about 15% of them singletons. Time point noted: newly diagnosed GD, antithyroid drugs for less than 3 months. RNA isolated from PBMCs was used to make the TCR library. Separately, the same data were catalogued under a study of T cells in Graves' hyperthyroidism and ophthalmopathy.

Sequenced here: peripheral blood mononuclear cells (PBMCs), sampled at new diagnosis, from a patient treated with antithyroid drugs. These receptors were collected from a woman between 40 and 50 years old with Graves disease.

This clonotype was picked up many times. The chain combines TRBV12-3 or TRBV12-4 with TRBJ2-3; no clear D gene. V was clipped by 6 bases and J by 2 bases, with 6 bases between them. The CDR3 contains 12 residues. CDR3 loop: CASSLNTDTQYF. The CDR3 nucleotides are TGTGCCAGCAGCCTCAACACAGATACGCAGTATTTT.

This clonotype was counted between two and nine times. The chain uses TRBV19 and TRBJ2-7, with 14 bases identical to TRBD2. The CDR3 totals 16 residues. With 6 bases clipped from V and 7 bases from J, the junction kept 11 bases outside the gene matches. CDR1 LNHDA and CDR2 SQIVND come from the germline V gene (reference sequence). CDR3 nucleotides: TGTGCCAGTAGGACGACGGGACTAGCGGGAGAGGGGGAGCAGTACTTC. Residues: CASRTTGLAGEGEQYF.

This clonotype was counted many times. The chain employs TRBV10-3 and TRBJ1-2; TRBD1 aligns across 7 bases. This CDR3 has 12 amino acids. Germline CDR1 ENHRY, CDR2 SYGVKD. V was clipped by 4 bases and J by 4 bases; unmatched bases: 0. CDR3: CAISGQGYGYTF. In DNA, the CDR3 is TGTGCCATCAGTGGACAGGGCTATGGCTACACCTTC.

This clonotype was detected many times. The genes are TRBV28 and TRBJ2-5; no reliable D call. Trimming took 7 bases from V and 6 from J, leaving 21 bases between them. The V gene's germline CDR1 is MDHEN and CDR2 SYDVKM. The CDR3 spans 15 residues. CDR3 coding DNA: TGTGCCAGCACCCCCGATGTGGGTCGGGTAAAGACCCAGTACTTC. Its translation: CASTPDVGRVKTQYF.

This clonotype was observed at least ten times. The V gene is TRBV12-3 or TRBV12-4, the J gene TRBJ2-3; D call uncertain. Trimming removed 2 bases at V and 11 bases at J, with 8 bases between. The CDR3 runs to 11 residues. The CDR3 region is CASSLQERQYF. CDR3 bases: TGTGCCAGCAGTTTACAGGAACGGCAGTATTTT.

This clonotype was counted at least ten times. V and J are TRBV15 and TRBJ2-2; maybe TRBD2 (5 bases). Looked up from germline, CDR1 is LNHNV and CDR2 is YYDKDF (reference sequence). V was pared by 4 bases and J by 4 bases, with 10 bases between. There are 14 residues in the CDR3. As DNA, the CDR3 is TGTGCCACCAGCATCACCCGGGGCACCGGGGAGCTGTTTTTT. Amino acids: CATSITRGTGELFF.

This clonotype was detected many times. The chain recombines TRBV6-1 with TRBJ2-6; D is uncertain. The CDR3 is made up of 15 amino acids. Per the germline V gene, CDR1 is MNHNS and CDR2 is SASEGT. Trimming removed 3 bases at V and 1 base at J, with 7 bases between. The chain's CDR3 is CASSEHKSGANVLTF. The CDR3 coding sequence is TGTGCCAGCAGTGAGCACAAGTCTGGGGCCAACGTCCTGACTTTC.

Note on this clonotype: With a far larger clone one base away, a read error is the likely cause. The chain employs TRBV12-3 or TRBV12-4 and TRBJ2-5, with D maybe TRBD2 (6 bases). Between the trimmed V and J ends, which lost 8 bases and 1 base, there was a span of 17 bases. CDR3 length: 15 amino acids. The DNA for the CDR3 is TGTGCCAGCGCTCCCGCCGGGGGATCCCAAGAGACCCAGTACTTC. This translates into CASAPAGGSQETQYF.

The chain is built from TRBV7-8 and TRBJ1-2; 8 nucleotides match TRBD1. There are 15 residues in the CDR3. V shed 3 bases, J shed 7 bases, and the junction held 10 bases outside the gene matches. Looked up from germline, CDR1 is SGHVS and CDR2 is FQNEAQ. The CDR3 here is CASSFAPDREGGYTF. The CDR3 DNA reads as TGTGCCAGCAGCTTTGCCCCGGACAGGGAGGGTGGCTACACCTTC. Filled out from reference TRBV7-8 and TRBJ1-2, the complete variable domain reads GAGVSQSPRYKVAKRGQDVALRCDPISGHVSLFWYQQALGQGPEFLTYFQNEAQLDKSGLPSDRFFAERPEGSVSTLKIQRTQQEDSAVYLCASSFAPDREGGYTFGSGTRLTVV.

This clonotype turned up a few times. This chain uses TRBV24-1 with TRBJ1-1, with TRBD1 as a possible D gene (6 bases). V was shortened by 7 bases and J by 7 bases, with 9 bases between the two germline ends. Per the germline V gene, CDR1 is KGHDR and CDR2 is SFDVKD. The CDR3 covers 11 residues. Written as DNA, the CDR3 is TGTGCCACCAGCCAGGGGTTTGAAGCTTTCTTT. It yields the protein CATSQGFEAFF.

This clonotype was observed many times. This chain joins TRBV11-2 and TRBJ2-2; the match to TRBD2 covers 12 bases. Germline values: CDR1 SGHAT, CDR2 FQNNGV. V was clipped by 1 base and J by 7 bases; unmatched bases: 10. The CDR3 is made up of 18 amino acids. The CDR3: CASSLARSSGRAVGELFF. The CDR3 DNA reads as TGTGCCAGCAGCTTAGCTCGTTCTAGCGGGAGGGCCGTCGGGGAGCTGTTTTTT.

In its sample, this clonotype was seen many times. The chain is built from TRBV2 and TRBJ1-1, with D possibly TRBD1 on 5 matching bases. This CDR3 spans 15 amino acids. The V end lost 9 bases, the J end lost 3 bases, and 20 bases lay between the germline ends. Germline assignment: CDR1 SNHLY and CDR2 FYNNEI. DNA of the CDR3: TGTGCCAGTCTTAGCGGGGGGAATAGTGACACTGAAGCTTTCTTT. Translating it yields CASLSGGNSDTEAFF.

This clonotype was detected ten times or more. V and J are TRBV19 and TRBJ1-5; D gene unclear. V was clipped by 3 bases and J by 2 bases, with 5 bases between them. This CDR3 contains 13 residues. The germline V gene has CDR1 LNHDA and CDR2 SQIVND (reference sequence). CDR3 DNA sequence: TGTGCCAGTAGTATCTCTGGCAATCAGCCCCAGCATTTT. It is translated as CASSISGNQPQHF.

This clonotype appeared many times. The rearrangement joins TRBV2 to TRBJ2-1; D is possibly TRBD1 (6 bases). Trimming took 6 bases from V and 10 from J, leaving 13 bases between them. The CDR3 is made up of 12 amino acids. Germline CDR1 SNHLY, CDR2 FYNNEI. The CDR3 region has the DNA TGTGCCAGCAGGAACACAGGGTACGAGCAGTTCTTC. Protein sequence: CASRNTGYEQFF.

This clonotype has a count of ten or more. V and J are TRBV28 and TRBJ2-1; tentative D call: TRBD1 (5 bases). The CDR3 spans 14 residues. Trimming removed 3 bases from V and 3 bases from J, with 9 bases in between. The V gene's germline CDR1 is MDHEN and CDR2 SYDVKM. The CDR3 region is CASSFARVYNEQFF. The CDR3 nucleotides read TGTGCCAGCAGTTTTGCCAGGGTCTACAATGAGCAGTTCTTC.

This clonotype has ten or more counts. The chain links TRBV30 to TRBJ2-3; D is perhaps TRBD2 (5 bases). The CDR3 loop spans 14 amino acids. The V end lost 0 bases, the J end lost 1 base, and 8 bases lay between the germline ends. Germline loops: CDR1 GTSNPN, CDR2 SVGIG (reference sequence). CDR3 loop: CAWSVGAGTDTQYF. CDR3 in DNA: TGTGCCTGGAGTGTGGGAGCGGGCACAGATACGCAGTATTTT.

Ten or more counts support this clonotype. The V and J genes are TRBV7-9 and TRBJ2-3; D is possibly TRBD2 (6 bases). The V end lost 2 bases, the J end lost 1 base, and 10 bases lay between the germline ends. This CDR3 region has 15 residues. Looked up from germline, CDR1 is SEHNR and CDR2 is FQNEAQ (reference sequence). The CDR3 DNA sequence: TGTGCCAGCAGCTTATTGCCTAGCGGCACAGATACGCAGTATTTT. Protein sequence: CASSLLPSGTDTQYF.